The present entry profiles one TCR beta chain with its context. FACS sorted CD4+ or CD8+ T cells into CD45RA+ naive and CD45RO+ memory. Repertoires were generated with immunoSEQ multiplex PCR, while TCRdb's copy carries only in-frame clones and drops some. The sample has 25,000 to 35,000 clones; approximately 80% are singletons. In germline, CDR1 is SGDLS, CDR2 YYNGEE. V dropped 4 bases and J dropped 2; count of bases not matched to a gene: 7. There are 16 residues in the CDR3. This sample stems from a study of regulatory dendritic cells for organ transplantation. Sequencing was performed on naive CD4+ T cells from blood. The subset denotes: CD45RA+ naive T cells. The chain employs TRBV9 and TRBJ2-3; 10 nucleotides agree with TRBD2. The receptor comes from a human donor in good health. The CDR3 sequence is CASSPFSGGNTDTQYF. CDR3 DNA: TGTGCCAGCAGCCCTTTTAGCGGGGGGAACACAGATACGCAGTATTTT.